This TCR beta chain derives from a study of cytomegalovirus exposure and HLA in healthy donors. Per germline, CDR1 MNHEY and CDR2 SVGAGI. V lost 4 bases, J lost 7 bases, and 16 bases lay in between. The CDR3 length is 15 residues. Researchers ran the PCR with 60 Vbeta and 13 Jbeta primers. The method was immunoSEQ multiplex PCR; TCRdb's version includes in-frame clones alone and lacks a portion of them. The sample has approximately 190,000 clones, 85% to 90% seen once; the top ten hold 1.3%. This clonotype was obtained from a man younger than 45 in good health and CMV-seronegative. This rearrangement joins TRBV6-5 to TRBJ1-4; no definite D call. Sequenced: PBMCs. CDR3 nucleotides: TGTGCCAGCAGTTGGAGCGTGTATAACGGTGAAAAACTGTTTTTT. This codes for CASSWSVYNGEKLFF.